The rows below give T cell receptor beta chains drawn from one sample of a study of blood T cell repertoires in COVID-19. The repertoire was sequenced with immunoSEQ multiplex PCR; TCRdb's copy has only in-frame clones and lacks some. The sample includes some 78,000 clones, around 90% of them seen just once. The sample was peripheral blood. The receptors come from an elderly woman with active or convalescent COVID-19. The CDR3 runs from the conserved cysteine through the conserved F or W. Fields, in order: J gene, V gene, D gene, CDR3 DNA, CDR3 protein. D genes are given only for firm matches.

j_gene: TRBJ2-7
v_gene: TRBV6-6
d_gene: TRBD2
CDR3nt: TGTGCCAGCAGTGGGACTAGCGGGGGAGAGTACGAGCAGTACTTC
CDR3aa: CASSGTSGGEYEQYF

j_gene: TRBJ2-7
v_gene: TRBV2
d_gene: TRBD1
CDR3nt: TGTGCCAGCAGTAGACAGGGGGGGTTCTACGAGCAGTACTTC
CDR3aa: CASSRQGGFYEQYF

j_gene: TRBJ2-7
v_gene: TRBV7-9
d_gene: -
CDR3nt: TGTGCCAGCAGCTTAGAGGCTAGGTCGGCGTACGAGCAGTACTTC
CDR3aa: CASSLEARSAYEQYF

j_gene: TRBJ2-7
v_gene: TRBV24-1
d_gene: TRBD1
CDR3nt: TGTGCCACCAGTAAGGGACAGGGGGGATACGAGCAGTACTTC
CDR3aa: CATSKGQGGYEQYF

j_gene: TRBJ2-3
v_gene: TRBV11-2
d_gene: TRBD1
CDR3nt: TGTGCCAGCAGCCTAGGACAGGGAATGGCTAGCACAGATACGCAGTATTTT
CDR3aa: CASSLGQGMASTDTQYF

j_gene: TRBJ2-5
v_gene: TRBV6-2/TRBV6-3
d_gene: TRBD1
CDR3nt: TGTGCCAGCAGTTACGGTGCAGGGGGTGGAGAGACCCAGTACTTC
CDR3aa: CASSYGAGGGETQYF

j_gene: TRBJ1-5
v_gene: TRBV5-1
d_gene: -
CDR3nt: TGCGCCAGCAGCTTGGGTCAGGCACAGCCCCAGCATTTT
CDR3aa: CASSLGQAQPQHF

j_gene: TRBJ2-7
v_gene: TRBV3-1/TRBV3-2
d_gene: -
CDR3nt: TGTGCCAGCAGCCAAGGGGCGCGGGTTTCCTACGAGCAGTACTTC
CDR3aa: CASSQGARVSYEQYF

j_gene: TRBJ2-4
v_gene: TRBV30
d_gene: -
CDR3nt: TGTGCCTGGAGTGTACTAGGCCCCCTAGCCAAAAACATTCAGTACTTC
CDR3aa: CAWSVLGPLAKNIQYF

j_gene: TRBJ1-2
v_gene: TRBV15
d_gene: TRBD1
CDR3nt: TGTGCCACCAGCAGAGGGGCCTCCTTAGGACAGGGGAGGGGATCCACCTTC
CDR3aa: CATSRGASLGQGRGSTF

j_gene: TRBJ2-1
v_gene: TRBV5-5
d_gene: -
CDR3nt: TGTGCCAGCAGCTATGACGGGGTAAGCTCCTACAATGAGCAGTTCTTC
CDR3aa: CASSYDGVSSYNEQFF

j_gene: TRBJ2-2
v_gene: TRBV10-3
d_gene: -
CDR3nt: TGTGCCTCCTGGCGGGGAACGAACACCGGGGAGCTGTTTTTT
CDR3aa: CASWRGTNTGELFF